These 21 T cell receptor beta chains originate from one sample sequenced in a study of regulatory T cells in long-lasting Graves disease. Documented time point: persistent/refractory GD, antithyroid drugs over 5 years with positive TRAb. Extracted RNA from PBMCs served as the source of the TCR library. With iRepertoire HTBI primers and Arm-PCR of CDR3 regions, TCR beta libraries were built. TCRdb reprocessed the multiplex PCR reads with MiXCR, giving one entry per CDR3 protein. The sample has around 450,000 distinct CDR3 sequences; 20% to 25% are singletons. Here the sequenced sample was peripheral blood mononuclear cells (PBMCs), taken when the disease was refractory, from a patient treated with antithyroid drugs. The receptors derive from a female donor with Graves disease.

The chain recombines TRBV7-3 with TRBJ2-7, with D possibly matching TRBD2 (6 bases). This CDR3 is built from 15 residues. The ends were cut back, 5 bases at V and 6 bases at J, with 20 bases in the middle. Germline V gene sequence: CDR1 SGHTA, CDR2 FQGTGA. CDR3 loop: CASSPSWGETSEQYF. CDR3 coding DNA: TGTGCCAGCAGCCCAAGTTGGGGGGAAACTTCCGAGCAGTACTTC.

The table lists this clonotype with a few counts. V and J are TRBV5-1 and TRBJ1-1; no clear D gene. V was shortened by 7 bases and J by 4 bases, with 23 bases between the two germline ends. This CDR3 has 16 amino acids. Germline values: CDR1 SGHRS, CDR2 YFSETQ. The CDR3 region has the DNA TGCGCCAGCTATCCCCTGATCGGGGTGGGTGGCACTGAAGCTTTCTTT. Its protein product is CASYPLIGVGGTEAFF.

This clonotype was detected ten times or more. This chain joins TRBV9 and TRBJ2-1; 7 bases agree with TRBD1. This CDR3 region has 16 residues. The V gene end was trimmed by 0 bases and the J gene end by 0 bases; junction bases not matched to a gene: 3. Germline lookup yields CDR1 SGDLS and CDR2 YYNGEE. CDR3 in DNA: TGTGCCAGCAGCGTAGACGGGACAGTCTCCTACAATGAGCAGTTCTTC. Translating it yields CASSVDGTVSYNEQFF.

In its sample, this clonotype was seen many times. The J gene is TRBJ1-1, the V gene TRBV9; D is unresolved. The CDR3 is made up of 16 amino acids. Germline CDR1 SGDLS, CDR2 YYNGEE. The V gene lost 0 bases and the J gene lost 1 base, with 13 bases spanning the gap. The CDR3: CASSVGRRGENTEAFF. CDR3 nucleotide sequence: TGTGCCAGCAGCGTAGGACGCCGCGGGGAGAACACTGAAGCTTTCTTT.

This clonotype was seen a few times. This CDR3 is CASSDPGVNTGELFF. The CDR3 DNA reads TGTGCCAGCAGTGACCCGGGGGTGAACACCGGGGAGCTGTTTTTT. The chain carries TRBV25-1 and TRBJ2-2; a possible D gene is TRBD2 (6 bases). Trimming cost V 3 bases and J 1 base, with 9 bases left between them. The CDR3 totals 15 residues. CDR1 and CDR2 (germline): MGHDK, SYGVNS.

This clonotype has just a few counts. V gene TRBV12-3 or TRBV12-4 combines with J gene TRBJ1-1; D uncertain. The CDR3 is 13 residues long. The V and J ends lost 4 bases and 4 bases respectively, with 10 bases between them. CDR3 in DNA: TGTGCCAGCAGTTCCCAGTTGGGCACTGAAGCTTTCTTT. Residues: CASSSQLGTEAFF.

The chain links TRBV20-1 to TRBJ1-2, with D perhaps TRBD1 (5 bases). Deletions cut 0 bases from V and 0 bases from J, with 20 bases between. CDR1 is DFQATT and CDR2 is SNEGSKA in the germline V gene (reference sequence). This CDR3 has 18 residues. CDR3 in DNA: TGCAGTGCTAGAGATCACTCTTCTCCCAGGACACCTAACTATGGCTACACCTTC. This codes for CSARDHSSPRTPNYGYTF.

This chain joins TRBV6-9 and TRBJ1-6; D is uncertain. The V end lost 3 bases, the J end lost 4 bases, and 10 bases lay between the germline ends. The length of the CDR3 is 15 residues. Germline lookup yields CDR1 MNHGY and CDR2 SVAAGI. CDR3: CASSYIADYNSPLHF. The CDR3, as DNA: TGTGCCAGCAGTTACATTGCGGATTATAATTCACCCCTCCACTTT.

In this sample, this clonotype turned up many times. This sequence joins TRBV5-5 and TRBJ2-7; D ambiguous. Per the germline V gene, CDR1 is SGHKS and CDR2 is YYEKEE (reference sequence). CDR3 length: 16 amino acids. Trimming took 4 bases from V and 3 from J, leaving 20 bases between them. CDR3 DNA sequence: TGTGCCAGCAGCGACTGGGTGGGTGTACCCCTCTACGAGCAGTACTTC. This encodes CASSDWVGVPLYEQYF.

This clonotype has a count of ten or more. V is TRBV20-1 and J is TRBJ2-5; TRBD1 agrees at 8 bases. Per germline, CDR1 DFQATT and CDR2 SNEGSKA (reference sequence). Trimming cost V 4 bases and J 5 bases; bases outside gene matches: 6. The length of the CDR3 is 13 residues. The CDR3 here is CSAKDRVLETQYF. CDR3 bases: TGCAGTGCTAAGGACAGGGTCTTGGAGACCCAGTACTTC.

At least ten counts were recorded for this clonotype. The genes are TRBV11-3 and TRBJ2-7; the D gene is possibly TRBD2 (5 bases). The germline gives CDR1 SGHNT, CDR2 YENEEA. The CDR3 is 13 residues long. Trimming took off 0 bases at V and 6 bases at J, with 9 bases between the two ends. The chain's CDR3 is CASSLEGGLEQYF. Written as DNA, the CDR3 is TGTGCCAGCAGCTTAGAGGGCGGGCTCGAGCAGTACTTC.

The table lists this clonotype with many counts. The CDR3: CASSQESGVYGYTF. CDR3 nucleotides: TGTGCCAGCAGCCAAGAGTCTGGGGTATATGGCTACACCTTC. The chain employs TRBV14 and TRBJ1-2; D remains ambiguous. Germline V gene sequence: CDR1 SGHDN, CDR2 FVKESK. Trimming left V 0 bases short and J 5 bases short, with 10 bases between. This CDR3 is built from 14 residues.

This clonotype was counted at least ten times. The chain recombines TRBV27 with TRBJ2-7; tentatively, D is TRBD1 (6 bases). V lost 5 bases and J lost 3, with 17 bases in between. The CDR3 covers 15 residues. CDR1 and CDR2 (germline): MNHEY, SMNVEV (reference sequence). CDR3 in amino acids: CASSPTGPENYEQYF. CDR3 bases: TGTGCCAGCAGTCCTACAGGGCCGGAAAACTACGAGCAGTACTTC.

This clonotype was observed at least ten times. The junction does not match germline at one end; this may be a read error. This CDR3 is CASSLPSSGRIF. CDR3 DNA: TGTGCCAGCAGTTTGCCCTCCAGCGGGAGGATCTTT. The chain recombines TRBV12-3 or TRBV12-4 with TRBJ1-5; D is uncertain. The CDR3 covers 12 residues.

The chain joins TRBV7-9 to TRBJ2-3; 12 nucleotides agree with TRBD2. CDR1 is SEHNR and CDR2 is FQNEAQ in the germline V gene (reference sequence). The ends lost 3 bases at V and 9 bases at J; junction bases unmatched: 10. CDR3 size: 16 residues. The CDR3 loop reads CASSLLTSGGPGTQYF. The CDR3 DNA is TGTGCCAGCAGCTTGTTGACTAGCGGGGGTCCCGGGACGCAGTATTTT.

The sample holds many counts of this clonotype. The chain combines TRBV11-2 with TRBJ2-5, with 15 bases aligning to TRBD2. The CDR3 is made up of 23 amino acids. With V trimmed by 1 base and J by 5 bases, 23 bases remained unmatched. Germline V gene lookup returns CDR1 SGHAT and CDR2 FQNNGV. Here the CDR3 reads CASSLAGTASFTGLAGGLETQYF. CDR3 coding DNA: TGTGCCAGCAGCTTAGCCGGGACAGCAAGCTTCACGGGACTAGCGGGAGGATTGGAGACCCAGTACTTC.

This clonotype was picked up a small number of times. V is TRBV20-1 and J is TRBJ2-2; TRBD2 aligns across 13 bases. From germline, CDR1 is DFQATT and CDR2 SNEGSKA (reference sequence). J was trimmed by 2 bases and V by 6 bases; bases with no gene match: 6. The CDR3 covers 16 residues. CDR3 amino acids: CSAILAGGPNTGELFF. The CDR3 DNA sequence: TGCAGTGCCATACTAGCGGGGGGGCCAAACACCGGGGAGCTGTTTTTT.

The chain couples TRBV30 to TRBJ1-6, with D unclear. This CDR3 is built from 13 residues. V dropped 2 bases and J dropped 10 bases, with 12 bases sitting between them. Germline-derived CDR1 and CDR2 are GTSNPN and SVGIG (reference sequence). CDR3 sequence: CAWSQSPVSPLHF. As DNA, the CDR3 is TGTGCCTGGAGTCAAAGCCCGGTGTCACCCCTCCACTTT.

The CDR3 nucleotides are TGTGCCAGCAGCACTACAGGGATGAACACTGAAGCTTTCTTT. Translating it yields CASSTTGMNTEAFF. The chain employs TRBV5-4 and TRBJ1-1; D might be TRBD1 (6 bases). Per germline, CDR1 SGHNT and CDR2 YYREEE (reference sequence). CDR3 length: 14 residues. Between the trimmed V and J ends, which lost 4 bases and 0 bases, there was a span of 10 bases.

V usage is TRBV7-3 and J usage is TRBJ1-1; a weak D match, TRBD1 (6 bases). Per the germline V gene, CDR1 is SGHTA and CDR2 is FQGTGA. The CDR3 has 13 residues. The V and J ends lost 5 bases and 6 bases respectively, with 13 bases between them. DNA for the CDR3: TGTGCCAGCAGCGTAGTCGAGGGGGCTGAAGCTTTCTTT. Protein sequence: CASSVVEGAEAFF.

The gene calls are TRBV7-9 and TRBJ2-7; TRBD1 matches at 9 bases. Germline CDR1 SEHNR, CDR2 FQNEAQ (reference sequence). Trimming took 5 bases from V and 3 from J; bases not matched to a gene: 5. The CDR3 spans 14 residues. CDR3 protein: CASSQGQGFYEQYF. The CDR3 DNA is TGTGCCAGCAGCCAAGGACAGGGGTTCTACGAGCAGTACTTC. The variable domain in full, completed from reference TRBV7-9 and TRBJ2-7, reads DTGVSQNPRHKITKRGQNVTFRCDPISEHNRLYWYRQTLGQGPEFLTYFQNEAQLEKSRLLSDRFSAERPKGSFSTLEIQRTEQGDSAMYLCASSQGQGFYEQYFGPGTRLTVT.